A selection of T cell receptor beta chains follows, all from one sample in a study of blood T cell repertoires in COVID-19. Assay: immunoSEQ multiplex PCR; the TCRdb copy retains only in-frame clones and omits some. The table has 130,000 to 150,000 clones, 80% to 90% seen once; the top ten hold roughly 8%. Sequencing was done on a sample of peripheral blood. These receptors were taken from a woman aged 60-75 years with COVID-19, enrolled during active disease. Both conserved end residues are part of each CDR3. D genes are given only for firm matches. For some rows the clone size is stated as once, few or many, or as a class when expanded; others skip it.

j_gene | abundance | d_gene | v_gene | CDR3nt | CDR3aa
TRBJ1-2 | . | . | TRBV7-8 | TGTGCCAGCAGCTTAGATTCCCAGGATAACTATGGCTACACCTTC | CASSLDSQDNYGYTF
TRBJ1-5 | few | . | TRBV19 | TGTGCCAGTAGTAACGCCCAGGGTCCAAGCAATCAGCCCCAGCATTTT | CASSNAQGPSNQPQHF
TRBJ1-1 | . | . | TRBV6-5 | TGTGCCAACGGAATTACAGGGAACACTGAAGCTTTCTTT | CANGITGNTEAFF
TRBJ2-3 | . | . | TRBV7-2 | TGTGCCAGCAGCTTAGGCCGGGGAATTGGCACAGATACGCAGTATTTT | CASSLGRGIGTDTQYF
TRBJ2-1 | . | . | TRBV15 | TGTGCCACCTCGAATGGAGGTGAGCAGTTCTTC | CATSNGGEQFF
TRBJ1-1 | . | . | TRBV25-1 | TGTGCCAGCAGTGATTCGGTAGCGGGCACTGAAGCTTTCTTT | CASSDSVAGTEAFF
TRBJ1-5 | . | TRBD1 | TRBV27 | TGTGCCAGCAGTCCCCGGCGGGACAGCTTTTGGAATCAGCCCCAGCATTTT | CASSPRRDSFWNQPQHF
TRBJ1-1 | . | . | TRBV19 | TGTGCCAGTAGTCCCCGGGGGGAGGAGAACACTGAAGCTTTCTTT | CASSPRGEENTEAFF
TRBJ1-2 | . | . | TRBV5-5 | TGTGCCAGCAGCTGGGGACAAGATGGCTACACCTTC | CASSWGQDGYTF
TRBJ1-4 | . | . | TRBV19 | TGTGCCAGTAGTATAGGCGAGGCAGCTCAGAATGAAAAACTGTTTTTT | CASSIGEAAQNEKLFF
TRBJ1-2 | . | . | TRBV9 | TGTGCCAGCAGCCTCGACAGCTCAGATTATGGCTACACCTTC | CASSLDSSDYGYTF
TRBJ2-1 | once | TRBD2 | TRBV7-2 | TGTGCCAGCAGCTTAGTTTCAGCGGGGGGAGGTGAGCAGTTCTTC | CASSLVSAGGGEQFF
TRBJ2-5 | . | . | TRBV2 | TGTGCCAGCAGTGAACAGCAAGAGACCCAGTACTTC | CASSEQQETQYF
TRBJ1-5 | . | TRBD1 | TRBV5-1 | TGCGCCAGCAGCTTGTCCCCGACAGGGTCCGATCAGCCCCAGCATTTT | CASSLSPTGSDQPQHF
TRBJ1-2 | . | TRBD1 | TRBV30 | TGTGCCTGTATGGACAGGGGGCTGAATGGCTACACCTTC | CACMDRGLNGYTF
TRBJ2-7 | . | TRBD1 | TRBV5-1 | TGCGCCAGCACCTGGGACAGGGGAGGCGAGCAGTACTTC | CASTWDRGGEQYF
TRBJ1-1 | . | . | TRBV5-1 | TGCGCCAGCAGCTTCCAGGGTAACACTGAAGCTTTCTTT | CASSFQGNTEAFF
TRBJ1-5 | . | . | TRBV5-1 | TGCGCCAGCAGCTTTTCAGGGGCAGGACAGCCCCAGCATTTT | CASSFSGAGQPQHF
TRBJ2-3 | . | TRBD1 | TRBV28 | TGTGCCAGCAGTTACCCCCGACAGGGGGCTAGAGATACGCAGTATTTT | CASSYPRQGARDTQYF
TRBJ2-5 | . | TRBD1 | TRBV5-1 | TGCGCCAGCAGCTTGTCGCCGGTAGGACAGGGGGAAGAGACCCAGTACTTC | CASSLSPVGQGEETQYF
TRBJ1-2 | . | . | TRBV25-1 | TGTGCCAGCAGCCCAGGGATCTACACCTTC | CASSPGIYTF
TRBJ2-1 | . | . | TRBV18 | TGTGCCAGCTCACTAGCGGTGGCTGGTTCCTACAATGAGCAGTTCTTC | CASSLAVAGSYNEQFF
TRBJ1-5 | . | . | TRBV7-9 | TGTGCCAGCAGCTCCACCTCGGGAAAGCCCCAGCATTTT | CASSSTSGKPQHF
TRBJ1-4 | . | TRBD1 | TRBV24-1 | TGTGCCACCAGTGATTCGGGACAGGGAGTTGAAAAACTGTTTTTT | CATSDSGQGVEKLFF
TRBJ2-5 | . | TRBD2 | TRBV7-2 | TGTGCCAGCAGCTTGGGCGGGAGTGGGAAAGAGACCCAGTACTTC | CASSLGGSGKETQYF
TRBJ2-1 | . | TRBD2 | TRBV24-1 | TGTGCCACCAGTGACACTCAAGCGGGGGATGTTGCTGAGCAGTTCTTC | CATSDTQAGDVAEQFF
TRBJ2-5 | . | TRBD2 | TRBV3-1/TRBV3-2 | TGTGCCAGCAGCCAAGATTCTAGCGGGGGGGTAGAGACCCAGTACTTC | CASSQDSSGGVETQYF
TRBJ2-3 | once | TRBD1 | TRBV3-1/TRBV3-2 | TGTGCCAGCAGCCCCTGGACAGGGGAAGGCACAGATACGCAGTATTTT | CASSPWTGEGTDTQYF
TRBJ1-2 | . | . | TRBV7-8 | TGTGCCAGCAGCTTAGGTACAGGGAGGGCGGACACCTTC | CASSLGTGRADTF
TRBJ2-5 | . | TRBD1 | TRBV7-8 | TGTGCCAGCAGCACCGGGACAGTACCGTACCAAGAGACCCAGTACTTC | CASSTGTVPYQETQYF
TRBJ2-1 | once | . | TRBV18 | TGTGCCAGCTCACCCCAACAATCGAACTACAATGAGCAGTTCTTC | CASSPQQSNYNEQFF
TRBJ1-2 | few | . | TRBV3-1/TRBV3-2 | TGTGCCAGCAGCCCGAGGGCAGGCGGACCTTATGGCTACACCTTC | CASSPRAGGPYGYTF
TRBJ1-2 | . | . | TRBV4-1 | TGCGCCAGCAGCCAAGTTGTCGAGCACTATGGCTACACCTTC | CASSQVVEHYGYTF
TRBJ2-2 | . | . | TRBV4-1 | TGCGCCAGCAGCCAAGATTATACAGGCAGCTTGCCCGGGGAGCTGTTTTTT | CASSQDYTGSLPGELFF
TRBJ1-2 | . | . | TRBV7-9 | TGTGCCAGCAGCCCGTTTGGGGGGGGCTATGGCTACACCTTC | CASSPFGGGYGYTF
TRBJ2-3 | . | . | TRBV18 | TGTGCCAGCTCACCACGGGCAGAAGCATACACAGATACGCAGTATTTT | CASSPRAEAYTDTQYF
TRBJ2-7 | . | . | TRBV9 | TGTGCCAGCAGCCCCGGGTCCTCCTACGAGCAGTACTTC | CASSPGSSYEQYF
TRBJ1-1 | few | . | TRBV27 | TGTGCCAGCAGTTCGGGGATGAAGGACACTGAAGCTTTCTTT | CASSSGMKDTEAFF
TRBJ1-2 | . | . | TRBV10-2 | TGCGCCAGCAACCCAGGGATATTCTATGGCTACACCTTC | CASNPGIFYGYTF
TRBJ1-3 | . | TRBD1 | TRBV5-1 | TGCGCCAGCAGCTCCCAGCCGGGACAGGGCTCTGGAAACACCATATATTTT | CASSSQPGQGSGNTIYF
TRBJ1-2 | . | TRBD1 | TRBV19 | TGTGCCAGTAGAGATAGGACAGGGCGCTATGGCTACACCTTC | CASRDRTGRYGYTF
TRBJ2-3 | . | TRBD2 | TRBV7-2 | TGTGCCAGCAGCTCCCAAGCGGGGAGCACAGATACGCAGTATTTT | CASSSQAGSTDTQYF
TRBJ1-4 | . | TRBD1 | TRBV11-2 | TGTGCCAGCAGCGTGCCAGGGGGAGAAAAACTGTTTTTT | CASSVPGGEKLFF
TRBJ1-2 | . | . | TRBV3-1/TRBV3-2 | TGTGCCAGCAGCCGAGCAGGGGTTGAGGATATGGGCTACACCTTC | CASSRAGVEDMGYTF
TRBJ2-6 | . | TRBD2 | TRBV5-1 | TGCGCCAGCAGCCGCCGTGGGGCGGGGGGTTCCTCTGGGGCCAACGTCCTGACTTTC | CASSRRGAGGSSGANVLTF
TRBJ2-1 | once | TRBD1 | TRBV2 | TGTGCCAGCAGTGGCGGACAGGGGGCGTTTAATGAGCAGTTCTTC | CASSGGQGAFNEQFF
TRBJ2-1 | . | TRBD1 | TRBV5-5 | TGTGCCAGCAGCTCGAGGACAGGGGGCGATGAGCAGTTCTTC | CASSSRTGGDEQFF
TRBJ2-7 | . | . | TRBV19 | TGTGCCAGTAGTGGGGGACACTCATCCTACGAGCAGTACTTC | CASSGGHSSYEQYF
TRBJ1-5 | . | . | TRBV19 | TGTGCCAGTAGACCCAGGGAACCCAATCAGCCCCAGCATTTT | CASRPREPNQPQHF
TRBJ2-5 | . | . | TRBV15 | TGTGCCACCAGCAGAGACGGACTCATTCGGGAGACCCAGTACTTC | CATSRDGLIRETQYF
TRBJ1-2 | once | . | TRBV30 | TGTGCCTGGAGCAACGATCCCCACAGGAACACCTTC | CAWSNDPHRNTF
TRBJ2-7 | . | TRBD1 | TRBV19 | TGTGCCAGTAGCCCTCCCACTGACAGGGGGTTATCGTCCTACGAGCAGTACTTC | CASSPPTDRGLSSYEQYF
TRBJ1-4 | . | TRBD1 | TRBV30 | TGTGCCTGGAGTGGGACAGGGTGGAACGGTGAAAAACTGTTTTTT | CAWSGTGWNGEKLFF
TRBJ1-5 | . | . | TRBV24-1 | TGTGCCACCAGTGAAACAGGAAATAGCAATCAGCCCCAGCATTTT | CATSETGNSNQPQHF
TRBJ2-3 | . | TRBD1 | TRBV11-2 | TGTGCCAGCAGCTTGGTACAGGGGTTAGCAGATACGCAGTATTTT | CASSLVQGLADTQYF
TRBJ1-2 | . | TRBD1 | TRBV28 | TGTGCCAGCAGTTTGGTTCGTCTGGACAGGGGGCGCGGGAACTATGGCTACACCTTC | CASSLVRLDRGRGNYGYTF
TRBJ2-1 | . | . | TRBV6-2/TRBV6-3 | TGTGCCAGCAGCGGGGCAGCGGGTGAGCAGTTCTTC | CASSGAAGEQFF